Each of the 5 T cell receptor beta chains below was sequenced from the same sample in a study of prognosis after radiotherapy for stage I lung cancer. TCR beta CDR3 amplification from genomic DNA was performed by two-round multiplex PCR. The first round of PCR was done with primers that matched each TRBV and TRBJ gene. TCRdb passed the multiplex PCR reads through MiXCR, listing each CDR3 protein once. The sample has 10,000 to 15,000 distinct CDR3 sequences, approximately 40% seen once. Source: PBMCs, taken before or after stereotactic body radiation therapy (not recorded which). The receptors were gathered from a donor aged 50 or older with non-small cell lung cancer.

The chain combines TRBV7-2 with TRBJ2-7; 11 bases map to TRBD2. V shed 1 base and J 4 bases; nucleotides not matched to a gene: 6. This CDR3 has 16 amino acids. The germline CDR1 and CDR2 sequences are SGHTA and FQGNSA. The CDR3 nucleotides are TGTGCCAGCAGCTTAGGGGGTATAGCGGGAGGGTACGAGCAGTACTTC. Translation: CASSLGGIAGGYEQYF.

This clonotype was detected ten times or more. Being one base from a much bigger clone, this may be a read error. The chain carries TRBV5-1 and TRBJ1-2; TRBD1 matches at 10 bases. Per the germline V gene, CDR1 is SGHRS and CDR2 is YFSETQ. CDR3 length equals 14 residues. The CDR3 region has the DNA TGCGCCAGCAGCTTGGGACAGGGGGCGTATGGCCACACCTTC. Encoded protein: CASSLGQGAYGHTF.

This clonotype was counted ten times or more. The CDR3 DNA follows: TGTGCCAGCAGGCCTATCCGGGACCCTAAGGAGGAGCTGTTTTTT. It encodes CASRPIRDPKEELFF. The chain couples TRBV7-9 to TRBJ2-2; D may correspond to TRBD1 or TRBD2 (5 bases each). The CDR3 is made up of 15 amino acids. V was clipped by 6 bases and J by 10 bases, with 21 bases between them. Germline V gives CDR1 SEHNR, CDR2 FQNEAQ (reference sequence).

This clonotype occurred many times. The chain combines TRBV4-1 with TRBJ2-3, with D maybe TRBD1 (5 bases). The CDR3 has 15 amino acids. Germline CDR1 MGHRA, CDR2 YSYEKL. The V gene lost 6 bases and the J gene lost 2 bases, with 15 bases spanning the gap. In nucleotides, the CDR3 is TGCGCCAGCAGGGGTAGGACATTAATCACAGATACGCAGTATTTT. The encoded protein is CASRGRTLITDTQYF.

V usage is TRBV18 and J usage is TRBJ1-1; D is unresolved. The length of the CDR3 is 16 residues. Germline V gives CDR1 KGHSH, CDR2 LQKENI. Trimming removed 1 base at V and 1 base at J, with 13 bases between. CDR3 sequence (DNA): TGTGCCAGCTCACCACAGAATAAAGGATCGAACACTGAAGCTTTCTTT. Encoded protein: CASSPQNKGSNTEAFF.